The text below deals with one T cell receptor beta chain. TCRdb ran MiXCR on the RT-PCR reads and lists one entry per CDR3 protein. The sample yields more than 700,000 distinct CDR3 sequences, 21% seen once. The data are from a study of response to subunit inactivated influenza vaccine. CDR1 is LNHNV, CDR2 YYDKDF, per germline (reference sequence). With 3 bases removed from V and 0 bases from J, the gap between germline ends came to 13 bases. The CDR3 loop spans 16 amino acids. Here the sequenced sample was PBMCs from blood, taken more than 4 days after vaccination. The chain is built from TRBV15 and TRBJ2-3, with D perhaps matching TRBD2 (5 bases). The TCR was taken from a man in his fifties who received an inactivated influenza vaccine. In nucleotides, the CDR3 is TGTGCCACCAGCAGGGGCCGGGATTTTAGCACAGATACGCAGTATTTT. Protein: CATSRGRDFSTDTQYF.